Below are 18 T cell receptor beta chains sequenced from a single sample in a study of cytomegalovirus exposure and HLA in healthy donors. Primers: 60 Vbeta forward and 13 Jbeta reverse. The protocol was immunoSEQ multiplex PCR, while the TCRdb copy is restricted to in-frame clones and leaves out a portion. The data show 140,000 to 150,000 clones, approximately 80% seen once. Source material: PBMCs. These receptors all stem from a male donor in good health and CMV-seronegative.

The gene calls are TRBV6-1 and TRBJ2-3, with D possibly being TRBD1 (6 bases). Per the germline V gene, CDR1 is MNHNS and CDR2 is SASEGT. The CDR3 loop spans 14 amino acids. V was trimmed by 7 bases and J by 1 base, leaving 12 bases between them. CDR3 DNA sequence: TGTGCCAGCAAGGGACAAATGGGCACAGATACGCAGTATTTT. It specifies CASKGQMGTDTQYF.

The rearrangement links TRBV30 to TRBJ1-5; D perhaps matches TRBD1 (6 bases). Looked up from germline, CDR1 is GTSNPN and CDR2 is SVGIG (reference sequence). The CDR3 runs 13 residues. V was trimmed by 1 base and J by 7 bases, leaving 11 bases between them. CDR3 coding DNA: TGTGCCTGGAGTGGGGGGCTTCGGCAGCCCCAGCATTTT. Translated: CAWSGGLRQPQHF.

In its sample, this clone was seen a few times. The gene calls are TRBV7-9 and TRBJ1-1; a possible D gene is TRBD1 (6 bases). CDR1 and CDR2 (germline): SEHNR, FQNEAQ (reference sequence). V was shortened by 3 bases and J by 1 base, with 12 bases between the two germline ends. The CDR3 sequence is 15 residues long. The CDR3 nucleotides are TGTGCCAGCAGCTTGTCGGGACAAACGAACACTGAAGCTTTCTTT. It is translated as CASSLSGQTNTEAFF.

This chain joins TRBV6-6 and TRBJ2-7; tentatively, D is TRBD1 (5 bases). The length of the CDR3 is 12 residues. Germline V gives CDR1 MNHNY, CDR2 SVGAGI (reference sequence). Trimming pared 6 bases from V and 2 bases from J, leaving 8 bases between. The CDR3 DNA reads as TGTGCCAGCAGCAGGGCCACCTACGAGCAGTACTTC. Translation gives CASSRATYEQYF.

The chain has TRBV11-2 and TRBJ2-7; 7 positions agree with TRBD1. This CDR3 region has 12 residues. V was clipped by 2 bases and J by 10 bases; unmatched bases: 5. Germline V lookup: CDR1 SGHAT, CDR2 FQNNGV. The CDR3 sequence is CASSLLDRIQYF. The CDR3 bases are TGTGCCAGCAGCTTACTGGACAGGATTCAGTACTTC.

CDR3 sequence reads: CASSSGTGLETQYF. For the CDR3, the DNA is TGTGCCAGCAGCTCCGGGACAGGGTTGGAGACCCAGTACTTC. The chain employs TRBV5-6 and TRBJ2-5; the match to TRBD1 covers 9 bases. The CDR3 spans 14 residues. Per the germline V gene, CDR1 is SGHDT and CDR2 is YYEEEE. Trimming took 3 bases from V and 5 from J; bases not matched to a gene: 5. The full variable domain, its missing parts supplied by reference TRBV5-6 and TRBJ2-5, is DAGVTQSPTHLIKTRGQQVTLRCSPKSGHDTVSWYQQALGQGPQFIFQYYEEEERQRGNFPDRFSGHQFPNYSSELNVNALLLGDSALYLCASSSGTGLETQYFGPGTRLLVL.

V gene TRBV7-9 combines with J gene TRBJ1-2; D may be TRBD1 (5 bases). The CDR3 is 15 residues long. Germline V gene lookup returns CDR1 SEHNR and CDR2 FQNEAQ (reference sequence). V lost 1 base to trimming and J lost 4 bases, with 13 bases between them. The CDR3 protein is CASSLVGRGGYGYTF. The CDR3 nucleotides read TGTGCCAGCAGCTTAGTTGGTAGGGGTGGCTATGGCTACACCTTC.

The chain is built from TRBV10-2 and TRBJ1-2, with 7 bases aligning to TRBD1. This CDR3 has 13 amino acids. Germline CDR1 and CDR2: WSHSY and SAAADI. V dropped 6 bases and J dropped 4; count of bases not matched to a gene: 5. The chain's CDR3 is CASSPRGVYGYTF. CDR3 DNA: TGCGCCAGCAGCCCCAGGGGGGTCTATGGCTACACCTTC.

Note on this clone: Different DNA sequences within this sample yield the same CDR3. The chain joins TRBV6-5 to TRBJ1-1, with 7 bases that match TRBD1. Germline CDR1 is MNHEY and CDR2 is SVGAGI. The CDR3 is 15 residues long. Trimming at V came to 0 bases and at J to 5 bases, leaving 6 bases not matched to a gene. The chain's CDR3 is CASSYSRGRGTEAFF. The CDR3 coding sequence is TGTGCCAGCAGTTACTCAAGGGGGCGCGGGACTGAAGCTTTCTTT.

The chain is built from TRBV7-2 and TRBJ2-1; D possibly corresponds to TRBD1 (5 bases). CDR3 size: 14 residues. Deletions cut 3 bases from V and 7 bases from J, with 13 bases between. Germline-derived CDR1 and CDR2 are SGHTA and FQGNSA. This chain's CDR3 is CASSFEQVRNEQFF. CDR3 nucleotides: TGTGCCAGCAGCTTTGAACAGGTTCGGAATGAGCAGTTCTTC.

This clone has more than one count but fewer than ten. V usage is TRBV7-9 and J usage is TRBJ1-2; TRBD1 is a possible D gene (5 bases). The CDR3 sequence is 15 residues long. Looked up from germline, CDR1 is SEHNR and CDR2 is FQNEAQ (reference sequence). V lost 0 bases and J lost 6, with 14 bases in between. CDR3 sequence: CASSLAGLRNDGYTF. The DNA of the CDR3 is TGTGCCAGCAGCTTAGCGGGACTGAGGAACGATGGCTACACCTTC.

The V and J genes are TRBV25-1 and TRBJ2-3; D is possibly TRBD2 (5 bases). Germline V gives CDR1 MGHDK, CDR2 SYGVNS. The CDR3 is 13 residues long. V lost 7 bases and J lost 8, with 16 bases in between. The CDR3 coding sequence is TGTGCCAGCATGCCCTCTAGGACTGGTACGCAGTATTTT. The encoded protein is CASMPSRTGTQYF.

The chain is built from TRBV27 and TRBJ1-5; tentative D call: TRBD1 (5 bases). The CDR3 has 16 amino acids. Germline lookup yields CDR1 MNHEY and CDR2 SMNVEV (reference sequence). V dropped 3 bases and J dropped 3 bases, with 15 bases sitting between them. CDR3 sequence: CASSLRPDRVNQPQHF. CDR3 DNA: TGTGCCAGCAGTTTGAGACCAGACAGAGTCAATCAGCCCCAGCATTTT.

The rearrangement joins TRBV2 to TRBJ1-1, with a possible D match to TRBD1 (6 bases). The germline gives CDR1 SNHLY, CDR2 FYNNEI. The CDR3 spans 12 residues. The CDR3 DNA is TGTGCTACGGTGGAAGGGGGCACTGAAGCTTTCTTT. It codes for CATVEGGTEAFF.

The V call is TRBV10-3, the J call TRBJ1-1, with D possibly TRBD1 on 5 matching bases. This CDR3 has 15 amino acids. Germline V CDR1 and CDR2: ENHRY, SYGVKD. Trimming removed 11 bases from V and 3 bases from J, with 22 bases in between. The CDR3 DNA reads TGTGCCGCCAGGCCGGCAGGGAAGTGGGACACTGAAGCTTTCTTT. Translated, it gives CAARPAGKWDTEAFF.

The chain has TRBV5-1 and TRBJ2-3; TRBD2 matches 13 bases. J lost 4 bases, V lost 5 bases, and 10 bases had no gene match. Per the germline V gene, CDR1 is SGHRS and CDR2 is YFSETQ. CDR3 length equals 17 residues. CDR3 in DNA: TGCGCCAGCAGGATTGGCGGGACTAGCGGGATGGCAGATACGCAGTATTTT. Residues: CASRIGGTSGMADTQYF. The full variable domain, rest sourced from reference TRBV5-1 and TRBJ2-3, is KAGVTQTPRYLIKTRGQQVTLSCSPISGHRSVSWYQQTPGQGLQFLFEYFSETQRNKGNFPGRFSGRQFSNSRSEMNVSTLELGDSALYLCASRIGGTSGMADTQYFGPGTRLTVL.

The chain joins TRBV11-3 to TRBJ2-7, with unresolved D. CDR3 length equals 13 residues. Germline loops: CDR1 SGHNT, CDR2 YENEEA. V was trimmed by 2 bases and J by 0 bases, leaving 5 bases between them. DNA of the CDR3: TGTGCCAGCAGCTTATTCAGCTCCTACGAGCAGTACTTC. Its protein is CASSLFSSYEQYF.

This rearrangement joins TRBV9 to TRBJ2-5; 8 nucleotides line up with TRBD2. Germline V CDR1 and CDR2: SGDLS, YYNGEE. The V segment lost 3 bases and the J segment 5 bases; nucleotides outside the gene matches: 12. This CDR3 is 16 amino acids long. CDR3 in amino acids: CASSAGTRLVGETQYF. The CDR3, as DNA: TGTGCCAGCAGCGCCGGGACTAGATTAGTAGGGGAGACCCAGTACTTC.